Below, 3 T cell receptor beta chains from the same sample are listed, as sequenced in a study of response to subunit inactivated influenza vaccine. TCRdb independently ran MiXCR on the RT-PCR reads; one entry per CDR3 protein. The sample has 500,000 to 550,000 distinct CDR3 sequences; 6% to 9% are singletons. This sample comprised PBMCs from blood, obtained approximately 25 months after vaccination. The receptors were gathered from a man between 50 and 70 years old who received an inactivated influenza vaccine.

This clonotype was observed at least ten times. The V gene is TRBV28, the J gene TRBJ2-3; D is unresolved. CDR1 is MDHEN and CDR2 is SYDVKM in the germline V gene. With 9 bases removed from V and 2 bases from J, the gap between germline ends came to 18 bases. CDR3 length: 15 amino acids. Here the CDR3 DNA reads TGTGCCAGACCGTGGGGTCAGATAGACACAGATACGCAGTATTTT. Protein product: CARPWGQIDTDTQYF.

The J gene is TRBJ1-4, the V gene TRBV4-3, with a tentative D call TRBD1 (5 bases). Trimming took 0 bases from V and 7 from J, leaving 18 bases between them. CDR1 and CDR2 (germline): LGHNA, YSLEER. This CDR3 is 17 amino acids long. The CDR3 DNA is TGCGCCAGCAGCCAAGAGGGCTACACGTTGGGGGGTGAAAAACTGTTTTTT. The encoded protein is CASSQEGYTLGGEKLFF.

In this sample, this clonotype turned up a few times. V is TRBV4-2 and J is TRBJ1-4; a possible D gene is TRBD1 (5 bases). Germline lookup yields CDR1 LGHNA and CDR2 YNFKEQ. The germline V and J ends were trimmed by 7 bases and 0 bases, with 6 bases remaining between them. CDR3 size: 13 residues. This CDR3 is CASTGATNEKLFF. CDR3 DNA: TGTGCCAGCACGGGGGCAACTAATGAAAAACTGTTTTTT.